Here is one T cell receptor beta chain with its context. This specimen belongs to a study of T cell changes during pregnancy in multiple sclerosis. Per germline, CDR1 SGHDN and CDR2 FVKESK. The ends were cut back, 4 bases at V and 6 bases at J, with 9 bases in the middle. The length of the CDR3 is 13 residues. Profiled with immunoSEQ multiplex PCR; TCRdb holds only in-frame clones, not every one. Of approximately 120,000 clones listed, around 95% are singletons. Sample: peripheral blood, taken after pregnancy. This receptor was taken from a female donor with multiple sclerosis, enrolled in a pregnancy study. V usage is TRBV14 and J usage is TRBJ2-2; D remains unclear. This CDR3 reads CASSLEQSGELFF. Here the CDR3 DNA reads TGTGCCAGCAGCCTCGAACAGTCCGGGGAGCTGTTTTTT.